This is a list of T cell receptor beta chains from one sample in a study of T cell repertoires in cytomegalovirus infection. MiXCR was run by TCRdb on the reads, yielding one entry per CDR3 protein. The data hold around 750,000 distinct CDR3 sequences, with about 30% observed a single time. No antigens are known for them. The starting material was cultured CD8+ T cells from PBMCs, obtained from culture after CMV antigen stimulation. All receptors derive from a human donor in good health (CMV status not recorded). Some clones in this sample may be carry-over from other donors' samples. The conserved cysteine and the conserved F or W are not part of the CDR3 here. The order of the fields is D gene, J gene, clone size, V gene, CDR3 protein. D genes are given only for firm matches. Part of the rows lack a size; the others show once, few, many or a class for expanded clones.

d_call: TRBD1
j_call: TRBJ2-3
clone_size: -
v_call: TRBV7-8
cdr3_aa: ASSLARDRVADTQY

d_call: -
j_call: TRBJ2-3
clone_size: -
v_call: TRBV29-1
cdr3_aa: SVPGPPPGTQY

d_call: -
j_call: TRBJ1-4
clone_size: -
v_call: TRBV2
cdr3_aa: ASSEGGGEKLF

d_call: -
j_call: TRBJ2-2
clone_size: -
v_call: TRBV12-3/TRBV12-4
cdr3_aa: ASSTWVGELF

d_call: -
j_call: TRBJ2-4
clone_size: few
v_call: TRBV6-2/TRBV6-3
cdr3_aa: ASRREGLNIQY

d_call: -
j_call: TRBJ2-1
clone_size: -
v_call: TRBV27
cdr3_aa: ASSLWLGSYNEQF

d_call: TRBD1
j_call: TRBJ1-2
clone_size: -
v_call: TRBV27
cdr3_aa: ASRRTGTDYGYT

d_call: TRBD1
j_call: TRBJ1-1
clone_size: -
v_call: TRBV27
cdr3_aa: ASSPNRGRGDQAF

d_call: -
j_call: TRBJ2-1
clone_size: -
v_call: TRBV20-1
cdr3_aa: SATNRDSPYNEQF

d_call: -
j_call: TRBJ1-6
clone_size: -
v_call: TRBV27
cdr3_aa: ASSMRIATGRDSPLH

d_call: TRBD2
j_call: TRBJ2-1
clone_size: -
v_call: TRBV6-5
cdr3_aa: ASSYAWDPTSRNVQF

d_call: -
j_call: TRBJ2-2
clone_size: -
v_call: TRBV6-2/TRBV6-3
cdr3_aa: ASSGGGAGGELF

d_call: TRBD2
j_call: TRBJ2-3
clone_size: -
v_call: TRBV9
cdr3_aa: ASSSDGLATDTQY

d_call: TRBD1
j_call: TRBJ2-6
clone_size: many
v_call: TRBV7-6
cdr3_aa: ASSSPRTGGIYSGANVLT

d_call: TRBD1
j_call: TRBJ1-2
clone_size: few
v_call: TRBV12-3/TRBV12-4
cdr3_aa: ASSSDRANYGYT

d_call: -
j_call: TRBJ2-1
clone_size: once
v_call: TRBV27
cdr3_aa: AARNIYNEQF

d_call: TRBD2
j_call: TRBJ2-7
clone_size: -
v_call: TRBV7-9
cdr3_aa: ASSVPGRGSYEQY

d_call: TRBD2
j_call: TRBJ2-1
clone_size: few
v_call: TRBV7-2
cdr3_aa: ASSLKTSGPSYNEQF

d_call: -
j_call: TRBJ2-1
clone_size: -
v_call: TRBV5-6
cdr3_aa: ASSGRRPYNEQF

d_call: -
j_call: TRBJ2-3
clone_size: -
v_call: TRBV24-1
cdr3_aa: ATSDLSEDTQY

d_call: -
j_call: TRBJ1-5
clone_size: few
v_call: TRBV12-3/TRBV12-4
cdr3_aa: ASSKEGGQPQH

d_call: -
j_call: TRBJ2-7
clone_size: few
v_call: TRBV15
cdr3_aa: ATSETGANYEQY

d_call: -
j_call: TRBJ1-5
clone_size: -
v_call: TRBV7-8
cdr3_aa: ASSLGVGQGDQPQH

d_call: -
j_call: TRBJ1-2
clone_size: -
v_call: TRBV7-9
cdr3_aa: ASSLRGGRSGGYT

d_call: -
j_call: TRBJ2-7
clone_size: many
v_call: TRBV7-8
cdr3_aa: ASSLELGQSYEQY

d_call: -
j_call: TRBJ1-2
clone_size: -
v_call: TRBV6-5
cdr3_aa: ASSQEAASGYT

d_call: -
j_call: TRBJ2-7
clone_size: -
v_call: TRBV25-1
cdr3_aa: AMADSLISYEQY

d_call: TRBD1
j_call: TRBJ1-4
clone_size: few
v_call: TRBV28
cdr3_aa: ASSFSGQGTEKLF

d_call: -
j_call: TRBJ1-4
clone_size: many
v_call: TRBV7-6
cdr3_aa: ASSLGKLFNEKLF

d_call: -
j_call: TRBJ1-5
clone_size: once
v_call: TRBV27
cdr3_aa: ASNLPGQPQH

d_call: -
j_call: TRBJ2-3
clone_size: many
v_call: TRBV7-8
cdr3_aa: ASSPDQGQGTDTQY

d_call: TRBD1
j_call: TRBJ1-1
clone_size: few
v_call: TRBV6-1
cdr3_aa: ASRETGEAF

d_call: -
j_call: TRBJ1-1
clone_size: -
v_call: TRBV7-6
cdr3_aa: ANSPGYTEAF

d_call: -
j_call: TRBJ1-6
clone_size: -
v_call: TRBV7-2
cdr3_aa: ASSLTVSNSPLH

d_call: TRBD2
j_call: TRBJ2-1
clone_size: -
v_call: TRBV19
cdr3_aa: ASSIRGLALISYNEQF

d_call: -
j_call: TRBJ1-5
clone_size: -
v_call: TRBV20-1
cdr3_aa: SARDMGQALNQPQH

d_call: TRBD1
j_call: TRBJ2-7
clone_size: few
v_call: TRBV7-8
cdr3_aa: ASSPGQGVRYEQY

d_call: TRBD1
j_call: TRBJ1-5
clone_size: -
v_call: TRBV6-5
cdr3_aa: ASRSGQGESRPQH

d_call: -
j_call: TRBJ1-4
clone_size: -
v_call: TRBV19
cdr3_aa: ASTGGFNEKLF

d_call: -
j_call: TRBJ2-3
clone_size: -
v_call: TRBV4-1
cdr3_aa: ASSQVDYTIGDTQY

d_call: -
j_call: TRBJ1-1
clone_size: few
v_call: TRBV7-2
cdr3_aa: ASSLGVGRDTEAF

d_call: -
j_call: TRBJ1-5
clone_size: few
v_call: TRBV5-5
cdr3_aa: ASSTEGGGQPQH

d_call: TRBD1
j_call: TRBJ1-2
clone_size: -
v_call: TRBV7-9
cdr3_aa: ASSPTQGANYGYT

d_call: TRBD2
j_call: TRBJ2-1
clone_size: few
v_call: TRBV6-5
cdr3_aa: ASSYLGGTSYNEQF

d_call: -
j_call: TRBJ1-2
clone_size: -
v_call: TRBV6-5
cdr3_aa: ASSYSGGGLNYGYT

d_call: TRBD1
j_call: TRBJ1-4
clone_size: -
v_call: TRBV6-1
cdr3_aa: ASSAHGTVATNEKLF

d_call: -
j_call: TRBJ1-3
clone_size: -
v_call: TRBV6-8
cdr3_aa: ASRIGNTIY

d_call: TRBD1
j_call: TRBJ1-4
clone_size: -
v_call: TRBV5-1
cdr3_aa: ASSDGQGRTEKLF

d_call: -
j_call: TRBJ2-2
clone_size: -
v_call: TRBV9
cdr3_aa: ASSVVADPDTGELF

d_call: TRBD2
j_call: TRBJ2-7
clone_size: -
v_call: TRBV5-1
cdr3_aa: ASSALPGDYYEQY

d_call: -
j_call: TRBJ1-6
clone_size: many
v_call: TRBV7-6
cdr3_aa: ASSLVTREKGNSPLH